This T cell receptor beta chain was captured in a study of T cells in Graves' hyperthyroidism and ophthalmopathy (dated by TCRdb to the late 2010s). At the level of the whole study: Peripheral blood samples were taken at initial diagnosis, before any treatment was given. Thyroid tissue and blood T-cell repertoires from roughly six Graves' hyperthyroidism patients were also compared in the study. Following sampling, methimazole starting at 30 mg daily was given to hyperthyroidism patients, and high-dose intravenous methylprednisolone was given to ophthalmopathy patients. Whether ophthalmopathy could be predicted prospectively was tested in an independent validation cohort made up of 18 to 20 hyperthyroidism patients plus 17 patients who later progressed to ophthalmopathy. According to the paper, TCR Vbeta CDR3 sequencing was carried out on roughly 130 peripheral blood samples, which came from approximately 41 ophthalmopathy, 75 or so hyperthyroidism and roughly 17 progressor patients. To identify distinguishing TCR V-J signatures, a discovery cohort of around 100 patients was used, comprising fewer than 45 with Graves' ophthalmopathy and roughly 60 with stable Graves' hyperthyroidism. For training and testing, the 100 or so patients in the discovery cohort were randomly divided in a 7:3 ratio. Results and caveats for the whole study, not just this receptor: Sample size was not statistically predetermined, and investigators were not blinded to group allocation. In validation, the model predicted progression to ophthalmopathy a median of about 5.9 months before onset, with approximately 68% sensitivity and almost 75% specificity. Most expanded thyroid clonotypes (frequency above 0.001) were also detected in blood, suggesting blood repertoires may reflect thyroid immune responses. In cross-validation, a model built on a 13 V-J signature told ophthalmopathy apart from stable hyperthyroidism with 85% to 90% sensitivity and approximately 81% specificity, and in testing the same model reached 80%/75%.

Germline trimming: 2 bases from V, 6 bases from J; junction bases outside gene matches: 3. The germline V gene (reference sequence) provides CDR1 SEHNR and CDR2 FQNEAQ. Counted from cysteine to phenylalanine, this CDR3 has 15 amino acids. Here the CDR3 DNA is all that survives: 45 bases in frame from base 1. The TCR beta CDR3 regions were amplified from the RNA transcripts. The first round of RT-PCR for the TCR CDR3 was performed with the HTBI primer set and the Qiagen OneStep RT-PCR kit. Libraries were constructed in a second round of multiplex PCR, after which size selection and purification were performed. Sequencing of the libraries was done on an Illumina HiSeq2000 using paired-end 100 bp reads. Processing in the source paper ran as follows. Raw data were processed with SOAPnuke, discarding reads with adapters, uncalled bases, mean Phred below 15, or no exact constant-primer or identifier match. High-quality paired reads were merged using COPE v1.2.5, and each unique nucleotide sequence was defined as a clonotype. Clonotypes were aligned to IMGT TRBV, TRBD and TRBJ reference segments using MiTCR v1.1. Analysis was restricted to V-J combinations with a frequency above 0.0001, which covered just over 98% of repertoires. The TCS score was defined as F50 (clonal expansion) divided by E x V (chaos), with BLOSUM62-based TCRdist calculated between CDR3 peptides within each V-J. Welch's t-statistics and random forest reduced 450 to 600 V-J features to roughly 13, which were used in a naive Bayes classifier (R e1071). In TCRdb, the public reads were trimmed at Q25 with fastp and aligned with MiXCR, with productive beta chains retained. One record per CDR3 amino acid sequence lists the most common genes and DNA. TCRdb assigned the V and J calls; the authors' analysis was not used. For this sample there are around 350,000 distinct CDR3 sequences; 25% appear just once. The ten largest make up less than 75% of the sample.

This clonotype was detected only a few times. The antigen it binds to is not known. A read error is possible here, since a much larger clone lies one base away. A patient counted as having stable Graves' hyperthyroidism if no progression to ophthalmopathy occurred over 18 months of follow-up. Hyperthyroidism patients were aged 18 to 65 years and newly diagnosed, with disease duration of less than 2 months. The study excluded patients with uncontrolled infections, other autoimmune diseases, pregnancy or lactation. Diagnoses were established on the basis of clinical symptoms, serum thyroxine and TRAb, thyroid ultrasound, and orbital computed tomography. PBMCs were isolated from about 9.2 ml of fresh peripheral blood by Ficoll-Paque density gradient centrifugation. Trizol reagent was used to extract total RNA, and RNA quality was then checked on an Agilent 2100 Bioanalyzer.

This sequence originates from a man aged 50 to 59 with Graves' hyperthyroidism. The specimen was blood. Recombination joined TRBV7-9 with TRBJ2-1, and TRBD2 matches 11 of the central bases. This receptor carries the CDR3 CASSLTSGSGNEQFF. Here is the DNA: TGTGCCAGCAGCTTAACTAGCGGGAGTGGCAATGAGCAGTTCTTC.